The 14 T cell receptor beta chains in this list originate from one sample, sequenced in a study of cytotoxic CD8 clonotypes in ibrutinib-treated CLL. The repertoire was sequenced with immunoSEQ multiplex PCR; TCRdb's copy has only in-frame clones and lacks some. Here the sample spans 160,000 or so clones, 70% to 85% being singletons. The sequencing here drew on PBMCs, taken after 12 months of ibrutinib treatment. These receptors originate from a human donor with chronic lymphocytic leukemia.

The table lists this clone with a count of one. The gene calls are TRBV5-6 and TRBJ2-5; TRBD1 matches 7 bases. Germline V gene sequence: CDR1 SGHDT, CDR2 YYEEEE. Unmatched junction bases numbered 11, after V lost 3 bases and J lost 3 bases. This CDR3 region has 16 residues. CDR3 loop: CASSYNQGTVKETQYF. For the CDR3, the DNA is TGTGCCAGCAGCTATAATCAGGGGACAGTCAAAGAGACCCAGTACTTC.

CDR3: CASSSPSSGRFNEQFF. CDR3 in DNA: TGTGCCAGCAGTTCTCCGAGTAGCGGGAGGTTCAATGAGCAGTTCTTC. The chain carries TRBV28 and TRBJ2-1; 10 positions match TRBD2. Trimming at V came to 4 bases and at J to 6 bases, leaving 9 bases not matched to a gene. CDR1 and CDR2 (germline): MDHEN, SYDVKM. The CDR3 runs to 16 residues.

The rearrangement joins TRBV10-1 to TRBJ1-4, with D maybe TRBD1 (6 bases). Germline assignment: CDR1 WNHNN and CDR2 SYGVQD (reference sequence). The CDR3 length is 19 residues. V was clipped by 2 bases and J by 5 bases, with 24 bases between them. Written as DNA, the CDR3 is TGCGCCAGCAGTGAGGACGCTGGAGGCCAGGGGTGCCAGAATGAAAAACTGTTTTTT. Translating gives CASSEDAGGQGCQNEKLFF.

The chain combines TRBV9 with TRBJ2-4; 11 bases line up with TRBD2. The junction had 12 bases not matched to a gene; V was cut back by 3 bases and J by 1 base. Germline V gene sequence: CDR1 SGDLS, CDR2 YYNGEE. The length of the CDR3 is 19 residues. The CDR3 reads CASSAAGTSGSEAKNIQYF. For the CDR3, the DNA is TGTGCCAGCAGCGCGGCAGGGACTAGCGGTTCCGAGGCCAAAAACATTCAGTACTTC.

V gene TRBV5-8 combines with J gene TRBJ2-3; 14 positions agree with TRBD2. The V and J ends lost 2 bases and 1 base, in that order; junction bases with no gene match: 9. The length of the CDR3 is 19 residues. Germline V lookup: CDR1 SGHTS, CDR2 YDEGEE. The CDR3 here is CASSLQGLAGAFGTDTQYF. The CDR3 DNA reads TGTGCCAGCAGCTTACAGGGACTAGCGGGGGCCTTCGGCACAGATACGCAGTATTTT.

This chain uses TRBV19 with TRBJ1-1; TRBD1 aligns across 8 bases. Trimming at V came to 3 bases and at J to 14 bases, leaving 5 bases not matched to a gene. This CDR3 comprises 11 residues. Per the germline V gene, CDR1 is LNHDA and CDR2 is SQIVND (reference sequence). In DNA form, the CDR3 reads TGTGCCAGTAGTATTAACAGGGGGGCCTTCTTT. Protein: CASSINRGAFF. Full variable domain (outside the CDR3, taken from reference TRBV19 and TRBJ1-1): DGGITQSPKYLFRKEGQNVTLSCEQNLNHDAMYWYRQDPGQGLRLIYYSQIVNDFQKGDIAEGYSVSREKKESFPLTVTSAQKNPTAFYLCASSINRGAFFGQGTRLTVV.

The chain combines TRBV4-2 with TRBJ2-6; D not resolved. Trimming shortened V by 0 bases and J by 3 bases, and 12 bases separated the two germline ends. This CDR3 is 17 amino acids long. Germline CDR1 is LGHNA and CDR2 is YNFKEQ. CDR3 protein: CASSQDLSGGGANVLTF. The CDR3 coding sequence is TGTGCCAGCAGCCAAGATTTGTCCGGCGGTGGGGCCAACGTCCTGACTTTC.

The chain couples TRBV19 to TRBJ2-7, with TRBD1 matching 9 bases. Germline CDR1 reads LNHDA; CDR2 reads SQIVND (reference sequence). The J segment lost 3 bases and the V segment lost 5 bases, leaving 8 bases of the junction unmatched. This CDR3 has 15 amino acids. The CDR3: CASSWDGTGLYEQYF. Here the CDR3 DNA reads TGTGCCAGTAGTTGGGACGGGACAGGGCTCTACGAGCAGTACTTC.

CDR3 protein: CASSLAGISNQPQHF. The DNA of the CDR3 is TGTGCCAGCAGCTTAGCAGGGATTAGCAATCAGCCCCAGCATTTT. The chain joins TRBV7-2 to TRBJ1-5; D unclear. The V gene lost 0 bases and the J gene lost 0 bases, with 6 bases spanning the gap. The CDR3 consists of 15 residues. Germline values: CDR1 SGHTA, CDR2 FQGNSA.

The V call is TRBV27, the J call TRBJ2-3, with 8 bases matching TRBD1. The CDR3 is made up of 16 amino acids. Looked up from germline, CDR1 is MNHEY and CDR2 is SMNVEV (reference sequence). The junction had 10 bases not matched to a gene; V was cut back by 6 bases and J by 2 bases. CDR3 amino acids: CASSPLGQGLTDTQYF. The CDR3 DNA reads as TGTGCCAGCAGCCCTTTAGGACAGGGCCTCACAGATACGCAGTATTTT.

The V gene is TRBV6-1, the J gene TRBJ1-2; 10 nucleotides align to TRBD1. Trimming removed 5 bases from V and 8 bases from J; junction bases left unmatched: 8. This CDR3 region has 14 residues. Per germline, CDR1 MNHNS and CDR2 SASEGT. CDR3 DNA sequence: TGTGCCAGCAGTATGACAGGGGGCGCGGGCGGCTACACCTTC. As protein: CASSMTGGAGGYTF.

This rearrangement joins TRBV6-5 to TRBJ2-3; 8 bases fit TRBD1. With 5 bases clipped from V and 2 bases from J, the junction kept 6 bases outside the gene matches. The germline V gene encodes CDR1 MNHEY and CDR2 SVGAGI. This CDR3 has 15 residues. For the CDR3, the DNA is TGTGCCAGCAGTCCTAGGACAGGGATCACAGATACGCAGTATTTT. This codes for CASSPRTGITDTQYF.

V is TRBV9 and J is TRBJ2-3; no reliable D call. V lost 4 bases, J lost 1 base, and 10 bases lay in between. Per the germline V gene, CDR1 is SGDLS and CDR2 is YYNGEE. The CDR3 contains 14 residues. CDR3 coding DNA: TGTGCCAGCAGCCCCAGTTTAGGCACAGATACGCAGTATTTT. Its protein product is CASSPSLGTDTQYF. The whole variable domain, filled in from reference TRBV9 and TRBJ2-3, reads DSGVTQTPKHLITATGQRVTLRCSPRSGDLSVYWYQQSLDQGLQFLIQYYNGEERAKGNILERFSAQQFPDLHSELNLSSLELGDSALYFCASSPSLGTDTQYFGPGTRLTVL.

This clone was observed many times. The chain uses TRBV5-4 and TRBJ2-1; D is ambiguous. This CDR3 contains 13 residues. Germline CDR1 and CDR2: SGHNT and YYREEE (reference sequence). The germline V and J ends were trimmed by 0 bases and 6 bases, with 7 bases remaining between them. The DNA for the CDR3 is TGTGCCAGCAGCTTGGGTCCGGCCAATGAGCAGTTCTTC. It specifies CASSLGPANEQFF.